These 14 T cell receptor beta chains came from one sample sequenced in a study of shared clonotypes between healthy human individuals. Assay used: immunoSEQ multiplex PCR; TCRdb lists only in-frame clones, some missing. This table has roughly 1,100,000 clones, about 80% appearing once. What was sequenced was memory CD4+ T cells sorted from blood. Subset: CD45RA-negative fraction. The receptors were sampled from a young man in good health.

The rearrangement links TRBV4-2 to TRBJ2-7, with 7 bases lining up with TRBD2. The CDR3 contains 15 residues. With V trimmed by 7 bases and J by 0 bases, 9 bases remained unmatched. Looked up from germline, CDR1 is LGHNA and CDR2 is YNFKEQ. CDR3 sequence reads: CASTLSGAPSYEQYF. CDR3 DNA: TGTGCCAGCACTTTAAGCGGGGCCCCCTCCTACGAGCAGTACTTC.

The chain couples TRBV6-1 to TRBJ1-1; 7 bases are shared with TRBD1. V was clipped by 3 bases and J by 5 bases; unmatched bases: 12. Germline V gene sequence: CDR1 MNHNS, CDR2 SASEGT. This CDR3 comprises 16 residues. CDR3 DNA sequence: TGTGCCAGCAGTGATGAAAGGGGCAGGGGGTGGACTGAAGCTTTCTTT. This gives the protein CASSDERGRGWTEAFF.

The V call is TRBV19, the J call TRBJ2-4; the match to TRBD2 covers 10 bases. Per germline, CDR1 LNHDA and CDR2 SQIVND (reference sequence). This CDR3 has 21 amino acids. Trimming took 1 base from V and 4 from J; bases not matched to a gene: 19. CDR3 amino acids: CASSIAGSGTSGKLMKNIQYF. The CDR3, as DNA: TGTGCCAGTAGTATAGCTGGGTCCGGAACTAGCGGGAAACTAATGAAAAACATTCAGTACTTC.

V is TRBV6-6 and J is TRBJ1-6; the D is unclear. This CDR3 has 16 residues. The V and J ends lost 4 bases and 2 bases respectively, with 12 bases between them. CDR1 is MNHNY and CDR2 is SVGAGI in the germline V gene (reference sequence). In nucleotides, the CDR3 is TGTGCCAGCAGTTCCCCCGGGAGCACCTATAATTCACCCCTCCACTTT. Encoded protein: CASSSPGSTYNSPLHF.

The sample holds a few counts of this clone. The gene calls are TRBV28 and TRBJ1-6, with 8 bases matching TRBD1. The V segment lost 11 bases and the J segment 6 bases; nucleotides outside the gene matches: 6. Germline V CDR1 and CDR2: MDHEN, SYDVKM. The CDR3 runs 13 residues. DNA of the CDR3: TGTGCCGACGCTGGACAGGGTAATTCACCCCTCCACTTT. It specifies CADAGQGNSPLHF.

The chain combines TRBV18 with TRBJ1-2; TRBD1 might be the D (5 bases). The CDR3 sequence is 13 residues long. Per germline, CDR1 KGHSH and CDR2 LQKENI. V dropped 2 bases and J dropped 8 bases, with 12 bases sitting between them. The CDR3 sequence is CASSPEGLGGYTF. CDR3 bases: TGTGCCAGCTCACCAGAGGGGTTAGGAGGCTACACCTTC.

The CDR3, as DNA: TGTGCCAGCAGTTTCCGCCTCGGCGGAGGATCTCCCCATCAGCCCCAGCATTTT. Amino acids: CASSFRLGGGSPHQPQHF. V gene TRBV28 combines with J gene TRBJ1-5, with D unresolved. Trimming pared 3 bases from V and 5 bases from J, leaving 23 bases between. This CDR3 is 18 amino acids long. Per the germline V gene, CDR1 is MDHEN and CDR2 is SYDVKM.

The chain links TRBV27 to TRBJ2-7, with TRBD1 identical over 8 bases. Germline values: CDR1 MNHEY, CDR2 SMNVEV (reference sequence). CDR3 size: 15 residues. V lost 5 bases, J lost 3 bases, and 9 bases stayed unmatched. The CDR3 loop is CASSNRGSRNYEQYF. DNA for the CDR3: TGTGCCAGCAGTAACAGGGGGAGCAGGAACTACGAGCAGTACTTC.

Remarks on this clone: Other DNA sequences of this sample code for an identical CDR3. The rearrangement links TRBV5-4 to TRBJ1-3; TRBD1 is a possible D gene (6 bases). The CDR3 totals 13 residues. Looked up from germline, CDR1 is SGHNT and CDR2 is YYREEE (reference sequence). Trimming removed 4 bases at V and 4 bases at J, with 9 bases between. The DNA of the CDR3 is TGTGCCAGCAGCCTAGGACAGGGAAACACCATATATTTT. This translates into CASSLGQGNTIYF. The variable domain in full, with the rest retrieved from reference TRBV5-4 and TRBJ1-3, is ETGVTQSPTHLIKTRGQQVTLRCSSQSGHNTVSWYQQALGQGPQFIFQYYREEENGRGNFPPRFSGLQFPNYSSELNVNALELDDSALYLCASSLGQGNTIYFGEGSWLTVV.

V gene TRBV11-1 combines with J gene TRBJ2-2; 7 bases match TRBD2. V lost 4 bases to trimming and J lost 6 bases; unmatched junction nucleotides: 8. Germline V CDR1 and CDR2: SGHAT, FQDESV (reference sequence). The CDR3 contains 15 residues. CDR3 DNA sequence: TGTGCCAGCAGCTCGCGTCGGGCGGGGGCCGGGGAGCTGTTTTTT. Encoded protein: CASSSRRAGAGELFF.

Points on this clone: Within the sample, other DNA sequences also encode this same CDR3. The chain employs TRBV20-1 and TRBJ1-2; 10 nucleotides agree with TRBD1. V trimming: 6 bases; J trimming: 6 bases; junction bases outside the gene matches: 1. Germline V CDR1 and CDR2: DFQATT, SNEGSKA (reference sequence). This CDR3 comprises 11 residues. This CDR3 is CSAGTGDGYTF. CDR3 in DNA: TGCAGTGCCGGGACAGGGGATGGCTACACCTTC.

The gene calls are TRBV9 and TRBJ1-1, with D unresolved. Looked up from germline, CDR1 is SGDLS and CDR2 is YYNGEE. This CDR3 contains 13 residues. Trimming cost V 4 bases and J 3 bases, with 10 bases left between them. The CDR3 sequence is CASSPPAHTEAFF. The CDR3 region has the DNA TGTGCCAGCAGCCCGCCCGCCCACACTGAAGCTTTCTTT.

The DNA of the CDR3 is TGTGCCAGCAGTTCGGGACTAGAGGGCTACACCTTC. This gives the protein CASSSGLEGYTF. This sequence joins TRBV6-6 and TRBJ1-2, with D maybe TRBD1 (5 bases). Trimming left V 4 bases short and J 8 bases short, with 11 bases between. CDR1 and CDR2 (germline): MNHNY, SVGAGI (reference sequence). This CDR3 is built from 12 residues.

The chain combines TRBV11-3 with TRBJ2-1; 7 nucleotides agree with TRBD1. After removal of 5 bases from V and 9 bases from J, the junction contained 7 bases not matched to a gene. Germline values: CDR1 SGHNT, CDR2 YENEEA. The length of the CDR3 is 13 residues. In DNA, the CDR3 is TGTGCCAGCAGCAACAGGGGCGGCACTGAGCAGTTCTTC. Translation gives CASSNRGGTEQFF.